Presented here are 27 T cell receptor beta chains from one specimen sequenced in a study of cytomegalovirus exposure and HLA in healthy donors. PCR involved 60 Vbeta and 13 Jbeta primers. Generated by immunoSEQ multiplex PCR, the TCRdb table keeps only in-frame clones and is missing some. The data contain some 150,000 clones, more than 9.5% of them singletons. Source material: PBMCs. Receptors were obtained from a man between 50 and 59 years old in good health and CMV-seronegative.

This clone was counted a few times. The chain has TRBV7-2 and TRBJ1-2, with TRBD1 identical over 7 bases. CDR1 is SGHTA and CDR2 is FQGNSA in the germline V gene. V lost 5 bases and J lost 2; bases outside the gene matches: 8. There are 15 residues in the CDR3. As DNA, the CDR3 is TGTGCCAGCAGCACTAGTGGGACAGAAAACTATGGCTACACCTTC. Protein product: CASSTSGTENYGYTF.

This clone was found a few times. The chain has TRBV2 and TRBJ1-4; 7 nucleotides line up with TRBD1. V lost 6 bases, J lost 7 bases, and 17 bases stayed unmatched. Germline-derived CDR1 and CDR2 are SNHLY and FYNNEI. This CDR3 has 17 amino acids. CDR3: CASRVSDRSFPIEKLFF. DNA for the CDR3: TGTGCCAGCAGGGTCTCGGACAGGTCCTTTCCCATTGAAAAACTGTTTTTT. Complete variable domain (other parts from reference TRBV2 and TRBJ1-4): EPEVTQTPSHQVTQMGQEVILRCVPISNHLYFYWYRQILGQKVEFLVSFYNNEISEKSEIFDDQFSVERPDGSNFTLKIRSTKLEDSAMYFCASRVSDRSFPIEKLFFGSGTQLSVL.

This chain joins TRBV5-1 and TRBJ2-5, with 8 bases identical to TRBD2. Germline-derived CDR1 and CDR2 are SGHRS and YFSETQ. This CDR3 region has 15 residues. The V and J ends lost 5 bases and 2 bases, in that order; junction bases with no gene match: 8. CDR3 sequence reads: CASSFAVAGQETQYF. CDR3 DNA sequence: TGCGCCAGCAGTTTTGCCGTAGCGGGGCAAGAGACCCAGTACTTC.

The V and J genes are TRBV30 and TRBJ2-2; 11 bases agree with TRBD1. V was pared by 3 bases and J by 5 bases, with 5 bases of the junction left unmatched. This CDR3 spans 15 amino acids. The V gene's germline CDR1 is GTSNPN and CDR2 SVGIG (reference sequence). The CDR3 DNA is TGTGCCTGGAGCCTGGGGACAGGGGGGACCGGGGAGCTGTTTTTT. Translation: CAWSLGTGGTGELFF. Full variable domain (missing parts from reference TRBV30 and TRBJ2-2): SQTIHQWPATLVQPVGSPLSLECTVEGTSNPNLYWYRQAAGRGLQLLFYSVGIGQISSEVPQNLSASRPQDRQFILSSKKLLLSDSGFYLCAWSLGTGGTGELFFGEGSRLTVL.

This rearrangement joins TRBV10-3 to TRBJ2-3; TRBD2 matches at 11 bases. The CDR3 totals 18 residues. From germline, CDR1 is ENHRY and CDR2 SYGVKD. The V segment lost 5 bases and the J segment 2 bases; nucleotides outside the gene matches: 12. The CDR3: CAISQSLLAGEVTDTQYF. DNA of the CDR3: TGTGCCATCAGTCAATCTCTACTAGCGGGAGAGGTCACAGATACGCAGTATTTT.

This clone turned up a few times. The V gene is TRBV2, the J gene TRBJ1-5; D perhaps matches TRBD1 (6 bases). The CDR3 is 14 residues long. Trimming took 4 bases from V and 7 from J, leaving 14 bases between them. Germline assignment: CDR1 SNHLY and CDR2 FYNNEI. This CDR3 reads CASSAWTADQPQHF. Here the CDR3 DNA reads TGTGCCAGCAGTGCATGGACAGCGGACCAGCCCCAGCATTTT. The entire variable domain, with the rest obtained from reference TRBV2 and TRBJ1-5, is as follows: EPEVTQTPSHQVTQMGQEVILRCVPISNHLYFYWYRQILGQKVEFLVSFYNNEISEKSEIFDDQFSVERPDGSNFTLKIRSTKLEDSAMYFCASSAWTADQPQHFGDGTRLSIL.

V is TRBV2 and J is TRBJ2-7, with a tentative D call TRBD1 (5 bases). The ends were cut back, 1 base at V and 1 base at J, with 8 bases in the middle. Germline lookup yields CDR1 SNHLY and CDR2 FYNNEI. This CDR3 is built from 14 residues. CDR3 sequence (DNA): TGTGCCAGCAGTGAAGATCCAGGGTCCTACGAGCAGTACTTC. Its protein is CASSEDPGSYEQYF.

This clone was observed a handful of times. The V and J genes are TRBV28 and TRBJ1-2; 10 bases agree with TRBD1. Germline CDR1 reads MDHEN; CDR2 reads SYDVKM. CDR3 size: 12 residues. The ends lost 7 bases at V and 7 bases at J; junction bases unmatched: 3. The CDR3 sequence is CASMTGGGGYTF. CDR3 DNA sequence: TGTGCCAGCATGACAGGGGGCGGTGGCTACACCTTC.

This clone has a handful of counts. This chain joins TRBV5-1 and TRBJ2-1, with 7 bases identical to TRBD2. The V segment lost 0 bases and the J segment 4 bases; nucleotides outside the gene matches: 7. The CDR3 has 16 residues. Per the germline V gene, CDR1 is SGHRS and CDR2 is YFSETQ. CDR3 amino acids: CASSLEAQRGYNEQFF. The DNA of the CDR3 is TGCGCCAGCAGCTTGGAGGCCCAGCGGGGTTACAATGAGCAGTTCTTC.

This clone has just a few counts. V and J are TRBV30 and TRBJ2-5; TRBD2 is a possible D gene (5 bases). V was shortened by 4 bases and J by 2 bases, with 8 bases between the two germline ends. The CDR3 is 12 residues long. Germline V lookup: CDR1 GTSNPN, CDR2 SVGIG (reference sequence). CDR3 nucleotides: TGTGCCTGGAATCAGCGGCAAGAGACCCAGTACTTC. The encoded protein is CAWNQRQETQYF. The full variable domain, its missing parts supplied by reference TRBV30 and TRBJ2-5, is SQTIHQWPATLVQPVGSPLSLECTVEGTSNPNLYWYRQAAGRGLQLLFYSVGIGQISSEVPQNLSASRPQDRQFILSSKKLLLSDSGFYLCAWNQRQETQYFGPGTRLLVL.

This clone was observed a few times. The conserved phenylalanine or tryptophan is not found at the CDR3 terminus, so this likely reflects a read error. It is unclear where the CDR3 begins or ends on the DNA, so no DNA is shown, and the CDR3 is as TCRdb lists it. The chain is built from TRBV7-3 and TRBJ2-3; the tabulated D call, TRBD2, remains unverified against the DNA. From its first to its last residue, the CDR3 has 13 amino acids. Germline V gene sequence: CDR1 SGHTA, CDR2 FQGTGA. The CDR3 here is CASSSKTWPGLAL.

This chain connects TRBV30 to TRBJ2-3; 10 positions match TRBD2. The V and J ends lost 2 bases and 1 base, in that order; junction bases with no gene match: 3. The CDR3 runs to 15 residues. Germline CDR1 reads GTSNPN; CDR2 reads SVGIG (reference sequence). CDR3 loop: CAWSLLAGGTDTQYF. DNA of the CDR3: TGTGCCTGGAGTCTCCTAGCGGGGGGCACAGATACGCAGTATTTT.

This clone appeared a few times. V and J are TRBV5-1 and TRBJ2-7; unclear D gene. Trimming pared 1 base from V and 6 bases from J, leaving 14 bases between. CDR1 and CDR2 (germline): SGHRS, YFSETQ. The CDR3 contains 14 residues. The CDR3 nucleotides are TGCGCCAGCAGCTTGTTCGGCCAGGCCGCCGAGCAGTACTTC. Protein: CASSLFGQAAEQYF.

This clone was counted a few times. The chain joins TRBV5-1 to TRBJ2-5, with TRBD2 matching over 7 bases. CDR1 and CDR2 (germline): SGHRS, YFSETQ. J was trimmed by 1 base and V by 1 base; bases with no gene match: 19. This CDR3 is 20 amino acids long. CDR3 sequence (DNA): TGCGCCAGCAGCTTGCTGGCTAGCGGCCCGATCCCGGGCGTCCAAGAGACCCAGTACTTC. As protein: CASSLLASGPIPGVQETQYF. The whole variable domain, remainder taken from reference TRBV5-1 and TRBJ2-5, is KAGVTQTPRYLIKTRGQQVTLSCSPISGHRSVSWYQQTPGQGLQFLFEYFSETQRNKGNFPGRFSGRQFSNSRSEMNVSTLELGDSALYLCASSLLASGPIPGVQETQYFGPGTRLLVL.

The V call is TRBV6-5, the J call TRBJ2-5, with TRBD1 matching over 8 bases. The germline gives CDR1 MNHEY, CDR2 SVGAGI. The CDR3 runs 15 residues. The trim removed 4 bases at V and 5 bases at J, leaving 9 bases unmatched. The CDR3 here is CASSSSGTGRETQYF. The CDR3 nucleotides read TGTGCCAGCAGTTCGTCCGGGACAGGACGGGAGACCCAGTACTTC.

The chain has TRBV6-5 and TRBJ1-6; D unclear. Germline lookup yields CDR1 MNHEY and CDR2 SVGAGI. CDR3 length: 13 residues. V lost 6 bases and J 6 bases, leaving 9 bases between the germline ends. The CDR3 sequence: CASSRESNSPLHF. The CDR3 DNA is TGTGCCAGCAGCCGGGAAAGTAATTCACCCCTCCACTTT.

Only a few counts were recorded for this clone. The J gene is TRBJ2-1, the V gene TRBV19; 8 nucleotides line up with TRBD1. Germline V gene sequence: CDR1 LNHDA, CDR2 SQIVND (reference sequence). V lost 5 bases and J lost 7; bases outside the gene matches: 10. The CDR3 runs to 15 residues. Written as DNA, the CDR3 is TGTGCCAGTAGTGGAGCAGGGGGCGTTTTAAATGAGCAGTTCTTC. It is translated as CASSGAGGVLNEQFF.

A word on this clone: The sample holds other DNA sequences that translate to the same CDR3. The chain links TRBV30 to TRBJ2-7; 11 bases match TRBD1. Per germline, CDR1 GTSNPN and CDR2 SVGIG (reference sequence). With 2 bases clipped from V and 3 bases from J, the junction kept 3 bases outside the gene matches. This CDR3 has 14 amino acids. CDR3 DNA sequence: TGTGCCTGGAGTAGGGGGACAGGGGGCTACGAGCAGTACTTC. It yields the protein CAWSRGTGGYEQYF.

The chain combines TRBV5-6 with TRBJ1-2, with D possibly TRBD1 on 6 matching bases. The CDR3 is 16 amino acids. In germline, CDR1 is SGHDT, CDR2 YYEEEE. V was cut by 4 bases and J by 3 bases, with 19 bases left in between. Here the CDR3 reads CASSLGPQGMDYGYTF. The CDR3 DNA follows: TGTGCCAGCAGCCTCGGGCCTCAGGGGATGGACTATGGCTACACCTTC.

This clone was seen a handful of times. The chain couples TRBV15 to TRBJ2-5, with a tentative D call TRBD2 (5 bases). This CDR3 region has 14 residues. V shed 5 bases and J shed 4 bases, with 14 bases lying between them. Germline CDR1 is LNHNV and CDR2 is YYDKDF (reference sequence). The CDR3 is CATSLGGSIETQYF. The CDR3, as DNA: TGTGCCACCAGCCTAGGAGGCTCAATAGAGACCCAGTACTTC.

In this sample, this clone turned up a few times. For the CDR3, the DNA is TGTGCCAGCAGCCGCGGGACTAGCGGTTTCAACACAGATACGCAGTATTTT. Encoded protein: CASSRGTSGFNTDTQYF. The chain couples TRBV27 to TRBJ2-3; 11 positions agree with TRBD2. The V gene's germline CDR1 is MNHEY and CDR2 SMNVEV (reference sequence). This CDR3 region has 17 residues. V shed 6 bases and J 2 bases; nucleotides not matched to a gene: 10.

This clone was detected only a few times. The chain is built from TRBV5-1 and TRBJ1-1; D unclear. Per the germline V gene, CDR1 is SGHRS and CDR2 is YFSETQ. The V end was cut by 4 bases, the J end by 1 base, with 11 bases between. This CDR3 has 14 amino acids. The CDR3 DNA sequence: TGCGCCAGCAGCCTTCCGACGGGGAACACTGAAGCTTTCTTT. This encodes CASSLPTGNTEAFF.

On this clone itself: An end of the junction does not agree with germline; a read error may underlie this. The sample carries other DNA sequences with the same CDR3. V and J are TRBV6-6 and TRBJ1-2; 12 nucleotides match TRBD1. CDR1 MNHNY and CDR2 SVGAGI come from the germline V gene (reference sequence). CDR3 length equals 15 residues. The CDR3 region has the DNA TGCGCCAGCTACTGGGGACAGGGGGCTTTATATGGCTACACCTTC. This codes for CASYWGQGALYGYTF.

This clone was found a few times. V and J are TRBV7-9 and TRBJ1-3, with TRBD1 identical over 7 bases. The germline V gene encodes CDR1 SEHNR and CDR2 FQNEAQ (reference sequence). The V and J ends lost 5 bases and 4 bases, in that order; junction bases with no gene match: 8. The CDR3 sequence is 15 residues long. CDR3 nucleotides: TGTGCCAGCAGCGACCGGGACAGAGAAGGAAACACCATATATTTT. Translating it yields CASSDRDREGNTIYF.

This clone showed up just a few times. V gene TRBV15 combines with J gene TRBJ1-4; D is uncertain. Trimming cost V 0 bases and J 0 bases, with 8 bases left between them. CDR1 is LNHNV and CDR2 is YYDKDF in the germline V gene (reference sequence). This CDR3 contains 16 residues. The CDR3 DNA sequence: TGTGCCACCAGCAGAGATCAGGTTTCAACTAATGAAAAACTGTTTTTT. Translated, it gives CATSRDQVSTNEKLFF.

This clone occurred a few times. The chain joins TRBV4-2 to TRBJ2-5; 7 nucleotides match TRBD2. The V and J ends lost 4 bases and 3 bases, in that order; junction bases with no gene match: 8. This CDR3 spans 15 amino acids. In germline, CDR1 is LGHNA, CDR2 YNFKEQ. CDR3 loop: CASSLGVAGEETQYF. The CDR3 DNA reads as TGTGCCAGCAGCCTGGGGGTAGCGGGCGAAGAGACCCAGTACTTC.

This clone was seen more than once but under ten times. The gene calls are TRBV5-1 and TRBJ2-3; tentative D call: TRBD2 (6 bases). The CDR3 contains 16 residues. V was cut by 4 bases and J by 2 bases, with 17 bases left in between. Germline V gene data show CDR1 as SGHRS and CDR2 as YFSETQ. The CDR3 region has the DNA TGCGCCAGCAGCCCGGAGGGGAGTTGGAACACAGATACGCAGTATTTT. It encodes CASSPEGSWNTDTQYF.